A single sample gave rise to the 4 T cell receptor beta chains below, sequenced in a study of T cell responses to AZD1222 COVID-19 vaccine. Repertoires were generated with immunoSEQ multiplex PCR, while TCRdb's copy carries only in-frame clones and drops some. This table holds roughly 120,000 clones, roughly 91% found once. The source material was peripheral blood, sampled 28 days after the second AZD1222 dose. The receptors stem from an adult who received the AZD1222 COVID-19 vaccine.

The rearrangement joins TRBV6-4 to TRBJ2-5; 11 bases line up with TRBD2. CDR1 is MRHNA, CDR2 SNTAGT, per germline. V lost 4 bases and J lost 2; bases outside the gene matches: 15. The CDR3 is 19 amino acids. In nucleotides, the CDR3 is TGTGCCAGCAGTGCCTTCGGGGTAGCGGGGGGGCTACCTCAAGAGACCCAGTACTTC. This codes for CASSAFGVAGGLPQETQYF.

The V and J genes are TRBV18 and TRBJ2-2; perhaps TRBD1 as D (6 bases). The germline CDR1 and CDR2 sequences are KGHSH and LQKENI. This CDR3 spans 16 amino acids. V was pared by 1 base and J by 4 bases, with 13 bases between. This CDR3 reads CASSPQGRGTTGELFF. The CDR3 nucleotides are TGTGCCAGCTCACCACAAGGCAGGGGTACCACCGGGGAGCTGTTTTTT.

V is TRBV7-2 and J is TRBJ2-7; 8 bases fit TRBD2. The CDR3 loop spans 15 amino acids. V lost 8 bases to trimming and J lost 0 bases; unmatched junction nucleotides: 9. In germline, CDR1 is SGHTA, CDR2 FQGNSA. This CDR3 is CASRPSGGLSYEQYF. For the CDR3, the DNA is TGTGCCAGCCGACCGAGCGGGGGACTCTCCTACGAGCAGTACTTC.

The CDR3 bases are TGTGCCAGCAGCTTGGGCTCTGGAAACACCATATATTTT. Translating gives CASSLGSGNTIYF. The chain uses TRBV7-2 and TRBJ1-3; the D is unclear. There are 13 residues in the CDR3. V was trimmed by 3 bases and J by 0 bases, leaving 3 bases between them. CDR1 and CDR2 from the germline V gene are SGHTA and FQGNSA.